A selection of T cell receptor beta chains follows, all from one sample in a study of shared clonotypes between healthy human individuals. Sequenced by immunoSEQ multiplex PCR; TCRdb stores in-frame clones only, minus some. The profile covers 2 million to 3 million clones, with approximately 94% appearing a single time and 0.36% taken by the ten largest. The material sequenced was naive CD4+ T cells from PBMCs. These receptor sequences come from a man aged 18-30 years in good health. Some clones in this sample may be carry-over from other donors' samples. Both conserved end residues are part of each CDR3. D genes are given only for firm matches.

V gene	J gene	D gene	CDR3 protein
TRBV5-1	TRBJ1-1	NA	CASRTAGALTEAFF
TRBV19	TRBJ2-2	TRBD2	CASSPRGLGGELFF
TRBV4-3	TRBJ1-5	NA	CASSQLTGVGQPQHF
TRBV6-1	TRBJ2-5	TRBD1	CASSEQTGGMETQYF
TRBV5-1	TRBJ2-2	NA	CASSLGDGELFF
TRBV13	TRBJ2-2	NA	CASRNQKRNFLAGELFF
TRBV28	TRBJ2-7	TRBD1	CASSFPGQGVREQYF
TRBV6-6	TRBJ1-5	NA	CASSYSTDQPQHF
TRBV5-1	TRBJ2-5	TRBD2	CASSFGTSGLQETQYF
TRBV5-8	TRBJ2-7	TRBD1	CASSLGGQGPAEQYF
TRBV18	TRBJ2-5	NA	CASSQDRGETQYF
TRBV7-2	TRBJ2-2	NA	CASSLTAGYTGELFF
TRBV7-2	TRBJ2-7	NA	CASSLGVHEQYF
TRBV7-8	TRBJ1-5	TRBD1	CASSRTGAGQPQHF
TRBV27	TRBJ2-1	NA	CASSLAFYNEQFF
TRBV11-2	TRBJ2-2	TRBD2	CASSLTSGRAAGELFF
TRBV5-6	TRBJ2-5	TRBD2	CASSSRLAGGPETQYF
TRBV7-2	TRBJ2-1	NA	CASSEYPRVHSYNEQFF
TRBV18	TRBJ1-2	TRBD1	CASSPSTGGGDYGYTF
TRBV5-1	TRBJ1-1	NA	CASSLLAGRNTEAFF
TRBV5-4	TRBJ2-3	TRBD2	CASSTGLAGVDTQYF
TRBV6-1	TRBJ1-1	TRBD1	CASSRFQGAEAFF
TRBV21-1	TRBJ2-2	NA	CASSIRDGWAGELFF
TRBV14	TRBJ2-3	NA	CASSQANSQTTQYF
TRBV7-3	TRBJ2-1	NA	CASSSSNSYNEQFF
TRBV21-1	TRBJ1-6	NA	CASWTEDSPLHF
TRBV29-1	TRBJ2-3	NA	CSVPQGPTGDTQYF
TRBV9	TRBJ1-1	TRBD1	CASSVGGTDNTEAFF
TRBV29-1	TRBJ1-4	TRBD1	CSVGTGTTNEKLFF
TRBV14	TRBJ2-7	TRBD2	CASSQQPAGGPYEQYF
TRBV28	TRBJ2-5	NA	CASWMANQETQYF
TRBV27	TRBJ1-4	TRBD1	CASSFAGTDEKLFF
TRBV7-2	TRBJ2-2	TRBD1	CASSLVGQGTGELFF
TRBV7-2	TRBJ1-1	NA	CASSSQATRMNTEAFF
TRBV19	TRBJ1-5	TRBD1	CASSIVTGGGNQPQHF
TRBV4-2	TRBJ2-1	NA	CASSQGALGGNEQFF
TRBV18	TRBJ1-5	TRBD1	CASSPQGAGSNQPQHF
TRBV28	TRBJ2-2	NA	CATLGGARDTGELFF
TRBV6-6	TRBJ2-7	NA	CASSYGGSTYEQYF
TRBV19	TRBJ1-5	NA	CASGVLVNQPQHF
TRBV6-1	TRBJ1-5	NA	CASSEAAGPNQPQHF
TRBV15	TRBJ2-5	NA	CATSRDPNYQETQYF
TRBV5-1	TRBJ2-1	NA	CASSFEPGLNEQFF
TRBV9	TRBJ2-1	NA	CASSVEGGRTVYNEQFF
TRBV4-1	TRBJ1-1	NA	CASSQGTNAGWTEAFF
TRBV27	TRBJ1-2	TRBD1	CASSRRGAGYGYTF
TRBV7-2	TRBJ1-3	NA	CASSLSGGDTIYF
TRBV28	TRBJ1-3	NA	CASSALRSSGNTIYF
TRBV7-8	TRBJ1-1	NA	CASSLAGWKEMAFF
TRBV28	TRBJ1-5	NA	CASSLFSYQPQHF
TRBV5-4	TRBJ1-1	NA	CASTKERNTEAFF
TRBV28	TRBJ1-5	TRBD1	CASRSPRQGGDQPQHF